The 26 T cell receptor beta chains in this list originate from one sample, sequenced in a study of blood T cell repertoires in COVID-19. Clones were sequenced by immunoSEQ multiplex PCR, and TCRdb holds only the in-frame ones, with some missing. The sample lists some 200,000 clones, 80% to 85% occurring once. The sequenced sample consisted of peripheral blood. The receptors originated from a woman between 40 and 50 years old with acute or convalescent COVID-19.

The CDR3 sequence is CATSDSRGTEAFF. The DNA of the CDR3 is TGTGCCACCAGTGATTCCAGGGGGACTGAAGCTTTCTTT. The V call is TRBV24-1, the J call TRBJ1-1; 7 positions match TRBD1. The length of the CDR3 is 13 residues. Looked up from germline, CDR1 is KGHDR and CDR2 is SFDVKD. V was pared by 2 bases and J by 5 bases, with 1 base of the junction left unmatched.

The V gene is TRBV27, the J gene TRBJ2-5, with D tentatively TRBD2 (7 bases). V was clipped by 6 bases and J by 5 bases, with 19 bases between them. Looked up from germline, CDR1 is MNHEY and CDR2 is SMNVEV (reference sequence). The CDR3 length is 15 residues. CDR3 coding DNA: TGTGCCAGCAGCTACCTTGGGGGGGGCCTTGAGACCCAGTACTTC. Its translation: CASSYLGGGLETQYF.

This clone has more than one count but fewer than ten. The rearrangement joins TRBV7-2 to TRBJ2-3, with D hard to call. Germline CDR1 is SGHTA and CDR2 is FQGNSA. There are 14 residues in the CDR3. Deletions cut 0 bases from V and 2 bases from J, with 6 bases between. The chain's CDR3 is CASSLARITDTQYF. CDR3 bases: TGTGCCAGCAGCTTAGCCAGGATCACAGATACGCAGTATTTT.

The V and J genes are TRBV11-3 and TRBJ2-1; 7 bases line up with TRBD2. With V trimmed by 1 base and J by 2 bases, 2 bases remained unmatched. Germline V gene lookup returns CDR1 SGHNT and CDR2 YENEEA. This CDR3 contains 15 residues. The CDR3 bases are TGTGCCAGCAGCTTAGGACTAGCCCCCTACAATGAGCAGTTCTTC. Its translation: CASSLGLAPYNEQFF.

The rearrangement uses TRBV27 and TRBJ1-2, with TRBD1 as a possible D gene (5 bases). Looked up from germline, CDR1 is MNHEY and CDR2 is SMNVEV (reference sequence). V was trimmed by 5 bases and J by 6 bases, leaving 19 bases between them. This CDR3 comprises 15 residues. DNA of the CDR3: TGTGCCAGCAGTCCCCAACCGACAGTGACCCATGGCTACACCTTC. Encoded protein: CASSPQPTVTHGYTF.

This clone was found a few times. The gene calls are TRBV27 and TRBJ2-5; 9 bases map to TRBD1. The CDR3 spans 17 residues. V lost 5 bases to trimming and J lost 5 bases; unmatched junction nucleotides: 15. In germline, CDR1 is MNHEY, CDR2 SMNVEV (reference sequence). CDR3 nucleotide sequence: TGTGCCAGCAGTCCCCACCCTCCGGGACAGGGTGGTGAGACCCAGTACTTC. This codes for CASSPHPPGQGGETQYF.

The J gene is TRBJ2-3, the V gene TRBV27; 8 nucleotides line up with TRBD1. Germline V CDR1 and CDR2: MNHEY, SMNVEV (reference sequence). This CDR3 is built from 16 residues. J lost 11 bases, V lost 1 base, and 14 bases had no gene match. The CDR3 DNA reads as TGTGCCAGCAGTTTATACCGGGGGACAGGTTCAGGGGGGCAGTATTTT. This sequence encodes CASSLYRGTGSGGQYF.

This clone came up a few times. The rearrangement links TRBV11-2 to TRBJ2-1, with 9 bases aligning to TRBD1. Germline CDR1 reads SGHAT; CDR2 reads FQNNGV. Trimming at V came to 3 bases and at J to 7 bases, leaving 7 bases not matched to a gene. The CDR3 consists of 15 residues. The CDR3 sequence: CASSFRQGERNEQFF. The CDR3 DNA reads TGTGCCAGCAGCTTCCGACAGGGGGAGCGAAATGAGCAGTTCTTC. Supplemented by reference TRBV11-2 and TRBJ2-1, the full variable domain reads EAGVAQSPRYKIIEKRQSVAFWCNPISGHATLYWYQQILGQGPKLLIQFQNNGVVDDSQLPKDRFSAERLKGVDSTLKIQPAKLEDSAVYLCASSFRQGERNEQFFGPGTRLTVL.

V gene TRBV27 combines with J gene TRBJ1-2; the D gene is possibly TRBD1 (5 bases). From germline, CDR1 is MNHEY and CDR2 SMNVEV (reference sequence). Trimming left V 6 bases short and J 4 bases short, with 21 bases between. CDR3 size: 16 residues. The CDR3 protein is CASSPGGTLSAYGYTF. The CDR3 DNA reads TGTGCCAGCAGCCCCGGGGGGACCCTTTCAGCCTATGGCTACACCTTC.

The V gene is TRBV5-1, the J gene TRBJ2-1, with D uncertain. Germline CDR1 and CDR2: SGHRS and YFSETQ. The CDR3 is made up of 16 amino acids. V lost 0 bases and J 1 base, leaving 11 bases between the germline ends. As DNA, the CDR3 is TGCGCCAGCAGCTTGGATGTCGCCGGTTCCTACAATGAGCAGTTCTTC. It codes for CASSLDVAGSYNEQFF.

This sequence joins TRBV5-8 and TRBJ2-5, with TRBD1 as a possible D gene (5 bases). In germline, CDR1 is SGHTS, CDR2 YDEGEE. The V and J ends lost 0 bases and 2 bases respectively, with 11 bases between them. The CDR3 covers 15 residues. CDR3 nucleotide sequence: TGTGCCAGCAGCTTGGGGGGCAGGGTACAAGAGACCCAGTACTTC. As protein: CASSLGGRVQETQYF. Looking up the rest from reference TRBV5-8 and TRBJ2-5 gives the full variable domain: EAGVTQSPTHLIKTRGQQATLRCSPISGHTSVYWYQQALGLGLQFLLWYDEGEERNRGNFPPRFSGRQFPNYSSELNVNALELEDSALYLCASSLGGRVQETQYFGPGTRLLVL.

This chain connects TRBV7-9 to TRBJ1-5, with 8 positions matching TRBD1. The V segment lost 5 bases and the J segment 2 bases; nucleotides outside the gene matches: 5. The CDR3 has 15 amino acids. Per germline, CDR1 SEHNR and CDR2 FQNEAQ (reference sequence). In DNA, the CDR3 is TGTGCCAGCAGCCCACAGGGGGATCGCAATCAGCCCCAGCATTTT. Translated: CASSPQGDRNQPQHF.

This sequence joins TRBV7-2 and TRBJ1-1, with D hard to call. CDR1 is SGHTA, CDR2 FQGNSA, per germline. The CDR3 covers 15 residues. The V end lost 2 bases, the J end lost 2 bases, and 12 bases lay between the germline ends. The CDR3 DNA is TGTGCCAGCAGCTTATACGGTCCTCAAAACACTGAAGCTTTCTTT. Protein: CASSLYGPQNTEAFF.

V usage is TRBV6-5 and J usage is TRBJ2-7; D is possibly TRBD2 (6 bases). The CDR3 spans 14 residues. V gave up 6 bases and J gave up 3 bases, with 15 bases separating them. The germline V gene encodes CDR1 MNHEY and CDR2 SVGAGI. As DNA, the CDR3 is TGTGCCAGCAGCTGGGGGGAAAGGGGCTACGAGCAGTACTTC. This codes for CASSWGERGYEQYF.

This clone has just one count. The chain carries TRBV9 and TRBJ1-1, with unresolved D. Per the germline V gene, CDR1 is SGDLS and CDR2 is YYNGEE. CDR3 length equals 14 residues. Between the trimmed V and J ends, which lost 0 bases and 1 base, there was a span of 7 bases. CDR3 in DNA: TGTGCCAGCAGCGTAGTCGACACGAACACTGAAGCTTTCTTT. Encoded protein: CASSVVDTNTEAFF.

The V gene is TRBV24-1, the J gene TRBJ2-1; weak D call: TRBD1 (6 bases). Per germline, CDR1 KGHDR and CDR2 SFDVKD. The CDR3 is 14 amino acids. V was trimmed by 4 bases and J by 8 bases, leaving 14 bases between them. In DNA, the CDR3 is TGTGCCACCAGTGACCTAGGGACAACCGATGAGCAGTTCTTC. Translated: CATSDLGTTDEQFF.

The V gene is TRBV28, the J gene TRBJ2-7, with 7 positions matching TRBD1. The CDR3 contains 19 residues. CDR1 and CDR2 (germline): MDHEN, SYDVKM. The junction had 22 bases not matched to a gene; V was cut back by 4 bases and J by 4 bases. CDR3 loop: CASSSQTGVATRRIYEQYF. CDR3 bases: TGTGCCAGCAGTTCTCAAACAGGGGTGGCCACACGGCGGATTTACGAGCAGTACTTC.

This chain joins TRBV28 and TRBJ1-1; 11 nucleotides line up with TRBD1. V shed 3 bases, J shed 0 bases, and the junction held 9 bases outside the gene matches. The CDR3 contains 18 residues. From germline, CDR1 is MDHEN and CDR2 SYDVKM. The CDR3 DNA follows: TGTGCCAGCAGTTTCACATCTGGGACAGGGGGGTTGAACACTGAAGCTTTCTTT. It translates to CASSFTSGTGGLNTEAFF.

V gene TRBV6-5 combines with J gene TRBJ1-1; no firm D call. V dropped 6 bases and J dropped 1 base, with 12 bases sitting between them. This CDR3 region has 14 residues. CDR1 is MNHEY and CDR2 is SVGAGI in the germline V gene. This CDR3 is CASRNRVGNTEAFF. The CDR3 DNA follows: TGTGCCAGCAGGAACCGGGTGGGGAACACTGAAGCTTTCTTT.

This chain joins TRBV27 and TRBJ1-1; weak D call: TRBD1 (6 bases). V gave up 8 bases and J gave up 3 bases, with 10 bases separating them. Per germline, CDR1 MNHEY and CDR2 SMNVEV (reference sequence). The CDR3 is 12 amino acids. The DNA of the CDR3 is TGTGCCAGCCAAGGACAGTACACTGAAGCTTTCTTT. Its protein is CASQGQYTEAFF.

The V and J genes are TRBV2 and TRBJ1-3; a possible D gene is TRBD1 (5 bases). With 6 bases removed from V and 2 bases from J, the gap between germline ends came to 17 bases. Germline CDR1 reads SNHLY; CDR2 reads FYNNEI. The CDR3 is made up of 16 amino acids. In DNA, the CDR3 is TGTGCCAGCAGCGCATTGGGAAGACAGACTGGAAACACCATATATTTT. Amino acids: CASSALGRQTGNTIYF.

This clone was seen only once. This chain uses TRBV7-9 with TRBJ2-1; 9 nucleotides match TRBD1. The trim removed 5 bases at V and 9 bases at J, leaving 5 bases unmatched. The CDR3 is made up of 13 amino acids. Looked up from germline, CDR1 is SEHNR and CDR2 is FQNEAQ (reference sequence). This chain's CDR3 is CASSPTGGGEQFF. DNA for the CDR3: TGTGCCAGCAGCCCGACAGGGGGAGGTGAGCAGTTCTTC.

This clone was observed a few times. CDR3 amino acids: CAWRTGYNSPLHF. Written as DNA, the CDR3 is TGTGCCTGGCGGACAGGCTATAATTCACCCCTCCACTTT. V and J are TRBV30 and TRBJ1-6, with 7 bases identical to TRBD1. Unmatched junction bases numbered 1, after V lost 5 bases and J lost 3 bases. The CDR3 is made up of 13 amino acids. Germline CDR1 and CDR2: GTSNPN and SVGIG (reference sequence).

The genes are TRBV19 and TRBJ1-5, with a weak D call TRBD1 (5 bases). Germline V gene lookup returns CDR1 LNHDA and CDR2 SQIVND (reference sequence). The V end was cut by 3 bases, the J end by 1 base, with 10 bases between. CDR3 length: 15 amino acids. The chain's CDR3 is CASSIRRASNQPQHF. The CDR3 nucleotides are TGTGCCAGTAGTATTCGCAGGGCGAGCAATCAGCCCCAGCATTTT.

This sequence joins TRBV7-9 and TRBJ2-1; 13 nucleotides line up with TRBD2. The length of the CDR3 is 19 residues. V shed 2 bases, J shed 3 bases, and the junction held 10 bases outside the gene matches. In germline, CDR1 is SEHNR, CDR2 FQNEAQ (reference sequence). CDR3 sequence: CASSLNGTTSGRSYNEQFF. In DNA, the CDR3 is TGTGCCAGCAGCTTAAACGGAACGACTAGCGGGAGGAGCTACAATGAGCAGTTCTTC. The whole variable domain, remainder taken from reference TRBV7-9 and TRBJ2-1, is DTGVSQNPRHKITKRGQNVTFRCDPISEHNRLYWYRQTLGQGPEFLTYFQNEAQLEKSRLLSDRFSAERPKGSFSTLEIQRTEQGDSAMYLCASSLNGTTSGRSYNEQFFGPGTRLTVL.

In the case of this clone: The junction departs from germline at one end; a sequencing error may be responsible. The chain uses TRBV27 and TRBJ1-5; 9 bases line up with TRBD1. Germline CDR1 and CDR2: MNHEY and SMNVEV (reference sequence). This CDR3 has 18 amino acids. This CDR3 is CASSLGPGQGGLNRPQHF. The CDR3 region has the DNA TGTGCCAGCAGTTTAGGACCGGGACAGGGTGGCCTTAATCGGCCCCAGCATTTT.